This T cell receptor beta chain was found in a study of blood T cells in healthy people across ages. Points from the study as a whole: Strong correlation existed between TCR beta diversity and naive T cell percentage. Aged donors had fewer naive CD4+ cells and lower diversity than long-lived donors.

The authors ran a second PCR of 7 to 11 cycles using a sample-barcoded 5' primer and a J-beta primer mix. Every cDNA was tagged by a template-switch adaptor with 12 random nucleotides. One entry per CDR3 protein, called by TCRdb with MiXCR from the 5' RACE reads. Among approximately 800,000 distinct CDR3 sequences, roughly 46% were seen once, and the ten largest hold 15% to 20%. About this clonotype itself: What it binds is not known.

CDR3 size: 14 residues. Per the germline V gene, CDR1 is MNHNS and CDR2 is SASEGT. V was clipped by 6 bases and J by 0 bases, with 6 bases between them. This TCR came from an elderly man in good health. Material for sequencing was blood. This chain connects TRBV6-1 to TRBJ2-6, with D uncertain. The CDR3 here is CASRLYSGANVLTF. The CDR3 coding sequence is TGTGCCAGCAGGCTGTACTCTGGGGCCAACGTCCTGACTTTC.